This passage covers 26 T cell receptor beta chains from one sample sequenced in a study of CD8+ T cells in alopecia areata. Documented treatment: oral pan-JAK inhibitor, 5-10 mg twice daily. cDNA prepared by RNA extraction and subsequent reverse transcription served as the template for sequencing. Measured with immunoSEQ multiplex PCR; TCRdb has only the in-frame clones, and not every one. The repertoire has about 120,000 clones, 53% of them found once; the top ten carry about 0.5%. The material sequenced was CD4+ T cells sorted from blood, taken at week 4, from a patient treated with tofacitinib. The receptors shown here come from a human donor with alopecia areata.

V is TRBV13 and J is TRBJ1-5; TRBD1 is a possible D gene (5 bases). The CDR3 contains 16 residues. Germline-derived CDR1 and CDR2 are PRHDT and FYEKMQ (reference sequence). Trimming cost V 5 bases and J 4 bases, with 18 bases left between them. The CDR3 spells CASSRRDGPFNQPQHF. The CDR3 DNA is TGTGCCAGCAGCCGCAGGGACGGACCCTTTAATCAGCCCCAGCATTTT.

As to this clone: The sample has other DNA sequences that encode this CDR3 too. The V and J genes are TRBV30 and TRBJ2-7, with unresolved D. The germline V gene has CDR1 GTSNPN and CDR2 SVGIG (reference sequence). The V gene lost 2 bases and the J gene lost 3 bases, with 8 bases spanning the gap. The CDR3 runs 12 residues. CDR3 DNA: TGTGCCTGGAGTTTGACGGGCTACGAGCAGTACTTC. Residues: CAWSLTGYEQYF. The variable domain in full, with the rest retrieved from reference TRBV30 and TRBJ2-7, is SQTIHQWPATLVQPVGSPLSLECTVEGTSNPNLYWYRQAAGRGLQLLFYSVGIGQISSEVPQNLSASRPQDRQFILSSKKLLLSDSGFYLCAWSLTGYEQYFGPGTRLTVT.

The chain carries TRBV29-1 and TRBJ1-2; 8 bases agree with TRBD1. The trim removed 4 bases at V and 6 bases at J, leaving 7 bases unmatched. This CDR3 region has 13 residues. From germline, CDR1 is SQVTM and CDR2 ANQGSEA. In nucleotides, the CDR3 is TGCAGCGTTGCCGGACAGGGATACGATGGCTACACCTTC. This encodes CSVAGQGYDGYTF.

The chain links TRBV9 to TRBJ2-1; D gene uncertain. Germline V gene sequence: CDR1 SGDLS, CDR2 YYNGEE. The CDR3 is made up of 14 amino acids. The V end was cut by 0 bases, the J end by 2 bases, with 6 bases between. The CDR3 DNA reads TGTGCCAGCAGCGTAGTACAAACCTACAATGAGCAGTTCTTC. It translates to CASSVVQTYNEQFF.

The table lists this clone with a few counts. The chain couples TRBV20-1 to TRBJ2-5; no reliable D call. The CDR3 is made up of 11 amino acids. Germline V gene data show CDR1 as DFQATT and CDR2 as SNEGSKA (reference sequence). Trimming stripped 4 bases from V and 6 bases from J, with 9 bases between. The CDR3 here is CSATNTQTQYF. CDR3 sequence (DNA): TGCAGTGCTACCAACACTCAGACCCAGTACTTC.

The genes are TRBV30 and TRBJ2-4, with TRBD2 matching over 8 bases. The CDR3 contains 14 residues. CDR1 is GTSNPN and CDR2 is SVGIG in the germline V gene (reference sequence). The ends lost 2 bases at V and 7 bases at J; junction bases unmatched: 7. The CDR3 region has the DNA TGTGCCTGGAGTTTGATCGGGAGGGGGAACATTCAGTACTTC. Translating gives CAWSLIGRGNIQYF.

V and J are TRBV30 and TRBJ1-2; D is uncertain. Trimming took off 1 base at V and 0 bases at J, with 12 bases between the two ends. Germline V gene lookup returns CDR1 GTSNPN and CDR2 SVGIG (reference sequence). This CDR3 comprises 15 residues. The CDR3 protein is CAWSAAGQSNYGYTF. The CDR3 coding sequence is TGTGCCTGGAGTGCGGCCGGGCAGTCTAACTATGGCTACACCTTC.

The genes are TRBV7-9 and TRBJ1-5; perhaps TRBD1 as D (6 bases). CDR1 and CDR2 from the germline V gene are SEHNR and FQNEAQ (reference sequence). The V end lost 1 base, the J end lost 8 bases, and 9 bases lay between the germline ends. There are 13 residues in the CDR3. The CDR3 DNA reads TGTGCCAGCAGCTTAGGGGGGCTGAAGCCCCAGCATTTT. Amino acids: CASSLGGLKPQHF.

This chain connects TRBV5-1 to TRBJ1-6; no clear D. Trimming shortened V by 1 base and J by 3 bases, and 14 bases separated the two germline ends. The CDR3 extends over 17 amino acids. Germline CDR1 reads SGHRS; CDR2 reads YFSETQ. The CDR3, as DNA: TGCGCCAGCAGCTTGAGGAATCCAGAACTCTATAATTCACCCCTCCACTTT. Its protein is CASSLRNPELYNSPLHF.

This clone was seen more than once but under ten times. The rearrangement uses TRBV29-1 and TRBJ2-1; D is unresolved. The CDR3 is 15 residues long. With 7 bases removed from V and 0 bases from J, the gap between germline ends came to 16 bases. Per the germline V gene, CDR1 is SQVTM and CDR2 is ANQGSEA. The CDR3 here is CSAKSPLISYNEQFF. The CDR3 bases are TGCAGCGCCAAAAGCCCCCTCATCTCCTACAATGAGCAGTTCTTC.

The genes are TRBV7-9 and TRBJ1-2, with no clear D. The CDR3 loop spans 14 amino acids. The germline V and J ends were trimmed by 1 base and 2 bases, with 8 bases remaining between them. Germline lookup yields CDR1 SEHNR and CDR2 FQNEAQ (reference sequence). CDR3 nucleotides: TGTGCCAGCAGCTTAGTAGCAGACAACTATGGCTACACCTTC. Translation: CASSLVADNYGYTF.

This clone was seen once. V is TRBV5-1 and J is TRBJ2-7; 12 bases map to TRBD1. Germline loops: CDR1 SGHRS, CDR2 YFSETQ. J lost 5 bases, V lost 3 bases, and 12 bases had no gene match. The CDR3 runs to 17 residues. CDR3 DNA: TGCGCCAGCAGCTCCAATCCCGGGACAGGGGGCCGGAACGAGCAGTACTTC. Protein: CASSSNPGTGGRNEQYF.

The chain joins TRBV5-1 to TRBJ2-1; 11 bases align to TRBD2. This CDR3 spans 18 amino acids. Germline trimming cut 0 bases from V and 4 bases from J; bases unmatched to any gene: 9. CDR1 is SGHRS, CDR2 YFSETQ, per germline. Written as DNA, the CDR3 is TGCGCCAGCAGCTTGGCCAGTATGGCTAGCGGGGGGTACAATGAGCAGTTCTTC. Translation gives CASSLASMASGGYNEQFF.

V gene TRBV2 combines with J gene TRBJ2-1, with 7 nucleotides matching TRBD2. The germline gives CDR1 SNHLY, CDR2 FYNNEI. Losses at the gene ends were 7 bases for V and 4 bases for J; bases not matched to a gene: 13. There are 16 residues in the CDR3. The CDR3 DNA reads as TGTGCCAGCATTAGCGGACTAGTGGGGATGTACAATGAGCAGTTCTTC. It codes for CASISGLVGMYNEQFF.

The V call is TRBV7-3, the J call TRBJ2-7; D gene uncertain. This CDR3 has 12 residues. The V end lost 5 bases, the J end lost 6 bases, and 11 bases lay between the germline ends. Germline values: CDR1 SGHTA, CDR2 FQGTGA. Here the CDR3 reads CASSQDSGEQYF. The CDR3 DNA follows: TGTGCCAGCAGCCAGGATTCGGGCGAGCAGTACTTC.

This clone has just a few counts. This chain links TRBV19 with TRBJ2-5; D is ambiguous. This CDR3 is built from 14 residues. Per germline, CDR1 LNHDA and CDR2 SQIVND (reference sequence). The germline V and J ends were trimmed by 3 bases and 5 bases, with 13 bases remaining between them. The CDR3 DNA reads TGTGCCAGTAGTATCATCCCCGGTGGGGAGACCCAGTACTTC. Translation: CASSIIPGGETQYF.

Remarks on this clone: Other DNA sequences in the same sample also yield this CDR3. V and J are TRBV30 and TRBJ1-5; possibly TRBD1 for D (5 bases). Germline V gene lookup returns CDR1 GTSNPN and CDR2 SVGIG (reference sequence). V shed 0 bases and J shed 4 bases, with 7 bases lying between them. There are 13 residues in the CDR3. The CDR3 DNA is TGTGCCTGGAGTGTACAGGAAAATCAGCCCCAGCATTTT. As protein: CAWSVQENQPQHF. Supplemented by reference TRBV30 and TRBJ1-5, the full variable domain reads SQTIHQWPATLVQPVGSPLSLECTVEGTSNPNLYWYRQAAGRGLQLLFYSVGIGQISSEVPQNLSASRPQDRQFILSSKKLLLSDSGFYLCAWSVQENQPQHFGDGTRLSIL.

The chain has TRBV30 and TRBJ2-5, with 9 bases that match TRBD2. The CDR3 is 15 amino acids. The V and J ends lost 4 bases and 2 bases, in that order; junction bases with no gene match: 8. Germline V lookup: CDR1 GTSNPN, CDR2 SVGIG (reference sequence). For the CDR3, the DNA is TGTGCCTGGACAACGGGACTAGCCAATCAAGAGACCCAGTACTTC. Encoded protein: CAWTTGLANQETQYF. Full variable domain (rest looked up from reference TRBV30 and TRBJ2-5): SQTIHQWPATLVQPVGSPLSLECTVEGTSNPNLYWYRQAAGRGLQLLFYSVGIGQISSEVPQNLSASRPQDRQFILSSKKLLLSDSGFYLCAWTTGLANQETQYFGPGTRLLVL.

The V and J genes are TRBV29-1 and TRBJ2-7, with 7 bases aligning to TRBD1. The trim removed 4 bases at V and 6 bases at J, leaving 6 bases unmatched. This CDR3 contains 12 residues. Germline loops: CDR1 SQVTM, CDR2 ANQGSEA. The CDR3, as DNA: TGCAGCGTTGCCTACAGGGGCTCCGAGCAGTACTTC. It encodes CSVAYRGSEQYF.

V is TRBV23-1 and J is TRBJ1-5; D gene unclear. TRBV23-1 has ORF status, its function being uncertain. The V end was cut by 3 bases, the J end by 7 bases, with 16 bases between. The CDR3 has 15 residues. The CDR3 DNA sequence: TGCGCCAGCAGTCAGTCGGACTCCCCGGGGCAGCCCCAGCATTTT. Amino acid sequence: CASSQSDSPGQPQHF.

The V call is TRBV4-1, the J call TRBJ1-4; TRBD1 aligns across 7 bases. Germline V gene lookup returns CDR1 MGHRA and CDR2 YSYEKL. The CDR3 is made up of 15 amino acids. V trimming: 2 bases; J trimming: 8 bases; junction bases outside the gene matches: 8. The CDR3 region has the DNA TGCGCCAGCAGCCAACATTCAGGGGGACGCGAAAAACTGTTTTTT. Protein product: CASSQHSGGREKLFF.

This chain joins TRBV7-2 and TRBJ2-7; D is uncertain. Germline CDR1 SGHTA, CDR2 FQGNSA. This CDR3 comprises 12 residues. The V end was cut by 4 bases, the J end by 4 bases, with 8 bases between. The CDR3 is CASSWPPYEQYF. The CDR3 bases are TGTGCCAGCAGCTGGCCTCCTTACGAGCAGTACTTC.

In its sample, this clone was seen a few times. The rearrangement links TRBV2 to TRBJ2-1; unclear D gene. This CDR3 has 16 residues. Germline CDR1 is SNHLY and CDR2 is FYNNEI. Deletions cut 2 bases from V and 3 bases from J, with 14 bases between. This chain's CDR3 is CASSERSHPLYNEQFF. The CDR3 bases are TGTGCCAGCAGTGAACGAAGTCATCCCCTCTACAATGAGCAGTTCTTC.

The chain carries TRBV29-1 and TRBJ2-1; 8 nucleotides line up with TRBD2. In germline, CDR1 is SQVTM, CDR2 ANQGSEA. CDR3 length: 15 residues. V shed 5 bases and J 4 bases; nucleotides not matched to a gene: 10. This CDR3 reads CSVIEGRGEYNEQFF. The CDR3 DNA is TGCAGCGTTATTGAGGGGCGGGGGGAATACAATGAGCAGTTCTTC.

A few counts support this clone. The chain uses TRBV6-5 and TRBJ2-3; 11 nucleotides match TRBD1. Germline V gene data show CDR1 as MNHEY and CDR2 as SVGAGI. The CDR3 totals 15 residues. After removal of 5 bases from V and 3 bases from J, the junction contained 4 bases not matched to a gene. The CDR3 spells CASSRWDRGTDTQYF. As DNA, the CDR3 is TGTGCCAGCAGTCGTTGGGACAGGGGGACAGATACGCAGTATTTT.

In this sample, this clone turned up a few times. The rearrangement joins TRBV5-1 to TRBJ2-5; no clear D gene. Between the trimmed V and J ends, which lost 0 bases and 5 bases, there was a span of 8 bases. The length of the CDR3 is 13 residues. CDR1 SGHRS and CDR2 YFSETQ come from the germline V gene. In DNA form, the CDR3 reads TGCGCCAGCAGCTTGGCCAACGGGGAGACCCAGTACTTC. Translated, it gives CASSLANGETQYF.